The rows below give T cell receptor beta chains drawn from one sample of a study of T cells in Graves' hyperthyroidism and ophthalmopathy. TCRdb recomputed calls from the multiplex PCR reads with MiXCR, one row per CDR3 protein. Of about 530,000 distinct CDR3 sequences listed, roughly a sixth are singletons. Sequencing was performed on blood. All receptors derive from a woman younger than 30 with Graves' ophthalmopathy. The CDR3 runs from the conserved cysteine through the conserved F or W. The order of the fields is CDR3 length, clone size, J gene, V gene, D gene, CDR3 protein, CDR3 DNA. D genes are given only for firm matches. A clone size is listed for some rows: how often the clone was seen (once, few, many), or a class if it is expanded.

len: 17; abundance: few; j_gene: TRBJ1-1; v_gene: TRBV4-1; d_gene: .; CDR3aa: CASSQEWGRLVDTEAFF; CDR3nt: TGCGCCAGCAGCCAAGAGTGGGGTCGGCTCGTGGACACTGAAGCTTTCTTT
len: 11; abundance: many; j_gene: TRBJ1-1; v_gene: TRBV29-1; d_gene: .; CDR3aa: CSVIEWVEAFF; CDR3nt: TGCAGCGTGATAGAGTGGGTTGAAGCTTTCTTT
len: 13; abundance: .; j_gene: TRBJ2-3; v_gene: TRBV18; d_gene: .; CDR3aa: CASSRGTTDTQYF; CDR3nt: TGTGCCAGCTCACGGGGGACCACAGATACGCAGTATTTT
len: 16; abundance: many; j_gene: TRBJ2-5; v_gene: TRBV5-5; d_gene: .; CDR3aa: CASSSTTVPKGGTQYF; CDR3nt: TGTGCCAGCAGCTCGACAACGGTACCCAAAGGGGGAACCCAGTACTTC
len: 18; abundance: many; j_gene: TRBJ2-3; v_gene: TRBV2; d_gene: .; CDR3aa: CASTPQGTRALRTDTQYF; CDR3nt: TGTGCCAGCACTCCACAGGGAACAAGGGCTTTACGAACAGATACGCAGTATTTT
len: 15; abundance: .; j_gene: TRBJ2-1; v_gene: TRBV28; d_gene: TRBD2; CDR3aa: CASSRGGRANNEQFF; CDR3nt: TGTGCCAGCAGTCGCGGCGGGAGGGCGAACAATGAGCAGTTCTTC
len: 15; abundance: many; j_gene: TRBJ2-1; v_gene: TRBV12-3/TRBV12-4; d_gene: TRBD1; CDR3aa: CASSPGQVSYNEQFF; CDR3nt: TGTGCCAGCAGCCCAGGACAGGTCTCCTACAATGAGCAGTTCTTC
len: 16; abundance: many; j_gene: TRBJ1-2; v_gene: TRBV7-2; d_gene: TRBD1; CDR3aa: CASSYRQGMANYGYTF; CDR3nt: TGTGCCAGCAGCTACCGACAGGGAATGGCTAACTATGGCTACACCTTC
len: 14; abundance: .; j_gene: TRBJ2-7; v_gene: TRBV30; d_gene: TRBD1; CDR3aa: CAWITGTGDYEQYF; CDR3nt: TGTGCCTGGATTACCGGGACAGGGGACTACGAGCAGTACTTC
len: 17; abundance: .; j_gene: TRBJ1-5; v_gene: TRBV12-3/TRBV12-4; d_gene: .; CDR3aa: CASSFRSGGRRNRPQHF; CDR3nt: TGTGCCAGCAGTTTCCGCAGTGGGGGTCGTCGCAATCGGCCCCAGCATTTT
len: 16; abundance: many; j_gene: TRBJ2-1; v_gene: TRBV11-2; d_gene: TRBD2; CDR3aa: CASTLRLAGFNNEQFF; CDR3nt: TGTGCCAGCACCTTAAGACTAGCGGGATTCAACAATGAGCAGTTCTTC
len: 16; abundance: many; j_gene: TRBJ2-5; v_gene: TRBV20-1; d_gene: TRBD2; CDR3aa: CSASFTSGGRVETQYF; CDR3nt: TGCAGTGCTAGCTTTACTAGCGGGGGGCGGGTAGAGACCCAGTACTTC
len: 15; abundance: many; j_gene: TRBJ1-1; v_gene: TRBV30; d_gene: .; CDR3aa: CAWRPGSTPNTEAFF; CDR3nt: TGTGCCTGGAGACCCGGCAGTACACCTAACACTGAAGCTTTCTTT
len: 15; abundance: .; j_gene: TRBJ2-1; v_gene: TRBV6-2/TRBV6-3; d_gene: TRBD2; CDR3aa: CASSSREGPYNEQFF; CDR3nt: TGTGCCAGCAGCTCTCGGGAGGGCCCCTACAATGAGCAGTTCTTC
len: 14; abundance: few; j_gene: TRBJ2-5; v_gene: TRBV24-1; d_gene: .; CDR3aa: CATSDLHGGETQYF; CDR3nt: TGTGCCACCAGTGATTTGCACGGGGGAGAGACCCAGTACTTC
len: 15; abundance: .; j_gene: TRBJ2-2; v_gene: TRBV12-3/TRBV12-4; d_gene: .; CDR3aa: CASSLYQVGTGELFF; CDR3nt: TGTGCCAGCAGTTTGTATCAGGTTGGCACCGGGGAGCTGTTTTTT
len: 14; abundance: .; j_gene: TRBJ1-2; v_gene: TRBV4-1; d_gene: TRBD1; CDR3aa: CASSLDRVTVGYTF; CDR3nt: TGCGCCAGCAGCCTGGACAGGGTAACTGTTGGCTACACCTTC
len: 13; abundance: many; j_gene: TRBJ2-1; v_gene: TRBV10-3; d_gene: TRBD2; CDR3aa: CAISETSGFKQFF; CDR3nt: TGTGCCATCAGCGAAACTAGCGGCTTTAAGCAGTTCTTC
len: 14; abundance: many; j_gene: TRBJ1-1; v_gene: TRBV7-9; d_gene: TRBD1; CDR3aa: CASSPRDSDTEAFF; CDR3nt: TGTGCCAGCAGCCCCCGGGACAGCGACACTGAAGCTTTCTTT
len: 14; abundance: many; j_gene: TRBJ2-4; v_gene: TRBV30; d_gene: .; CDR3aa: CAWSGGLAKNIQYF; CDR3nt: TGTGCCTGGAGCGGGGGGCTAGCCAAAAACATTCAGTACTTC
len: 17; abundance: many; j_gene: TRBJ1-6; v_gene: TRBV27; d_gene: .; CDR3aa: CASSAEDPSSYNSPLHF; CDR3nt: TGTGCCAGCAGTGCCGAGGACCCGAGCTCCTATAATTCACCCCTCCACTTT
len: 16; abundance: .; j_gene: TRBJ2-3; v_gene: TRBV28; d_gene: TRBD2; CDR3aa: CASSSFTSGGQNTQYF; CDR3nt: TGTGCCAGCAGTTCGTTCACTAGCGGGGGTCAAAATACGCAGTATTTT
len: 12; abundance: .; j_gene: TRBJ1-3; v_gene: TRBV30; d_gene: .; CDR3aa: CAWSKQGNTIYF; CDR3nt: TGTGCCTGGAGTAAACAGGGAAACACCATATATTTT
len: 14; abundance: .; j_gene: TRBJ2-1; v_gene: TRBV20-1; d_gene: .; CDR3aa: CSASFRSSYNEQFF; CDR3nt: TGCAGTGCTAGTTTTCGAAGTTCCTACAATGAGCAGTTCTTC
len: 14; abundance: .; j_gene: TRBJ2-5; v_gene: TRBV20-1; d_gene: .; CDR3aa: CSAMAGSEQETQYF; CDR3nt: TGCAGTGCTATGGCAGGTAGCGAACAAGAGACCCAGTACTTC
len: 15; abundance: many; j_gene: TRBJ1-6; v_gene: TRBV11-2; d_gene: .; CDR3aa: CASSLYRHKDSPLHF; CDR3nt: TGTGCCAGCAGCTTATACAGGCATAAGGATTCACCCCTCCACTTT
len: 13; abundance: many; j_gene: TRBJ2-3; v_gene: TRBV29-1; d_gene: TRBD2; CDR3aa: CSAGLANTDTQYF; CDR3nt: TGCAGCGCGGGACTAGCGAATACGGATACGCAGTATTTT
len: 14; abundance: few; j_gene: TRBJ2-7; v_gene: TRBV27; d_gene: TRBD2; CDR3aa: CASSLGLADDEQYF; CDR3nt: TGTGCCAGCAGCCTGGGACTAGCGGACGACGAGCAGTACTTC
len: 17; abundance: .; j_gene: TRBJ2-1; v_gene: TRBV7-2; d_gene: TRBD2; CDR3aa: CASSLARGGLTYNEQFF; CDR3nt: TGTGCCAGCAGCTTAGCGCGCGGGGGTTTAACCTACAATGAGCAGTTCTTC
len: 15; abundance: many; j_gene: TRBJ1-1; v_gene: TRBV12-3/TRBV12-4; d_gene: .; CDR3aa: CASSLEREMNTEAFF; CDR3nt: TGTGCCAGCAGTTTAGAAAGGGAGATGAACACTGAAGCTTTCTTT
len: 18; abundance: .; j_gene: TRBJ1-5; v_gene: TRBV30; d_gene: .; CDR3aa: CAWSVGVFGGLSNQPQHF; CDR3nt: TGTGCCTGGAGTGTCGGAGTTTTCGGGGGTTTGAGCAATCAGCCCCAGCATTTT
len: 16; abundance: few; j_gene: TRBJ1-6; v_gene: TRBV20-1; d_gene: .; CDR3aa: CSARVKGSSYNSPLHF; CDR3nt: TGCAGTGCTAGAGTGAAGGGGAGCTCCTATAATTCACCCCTCCACTTT
len: 15; abundance: few; j_gene: TRBJ2-5; v_gene: TRBV5-1; d_gene: .; CDR3aa: CASSLDAGSQETQYF; CDR3nt: TGCGCCAGCAGCTTGGATGCCGGATCCCAAGAGACCCAGTACTTC
len: 19; abundance: many; j_gene: TRBJ2-1; v_gene: TRBV13; d_gene: .; CDR3aa: CASSSQAGIGNKGYNEQFF; CDR3nt: TGTGCCAGCAGCTCCCAAGCGGGTATAGGCAATAAAGGCTACAATGAGCAGTTCTTC
len: 15; abundance: many; j_gene: TRBJ1-1; v_gene: TRBV7-8; d_gene: .; CDR3aa: CASSLAQRANTEAFF; CDR3nt: TGTGCCAGCAGCTTAGCGCAGCGAGCGAACACTGAAGCTTTCTTT
len: 14; abundance: few; j_gene: TRBJ2-7; v_gene: TRBV7-6; d_gene: .; CDR3aa: CASSLVTNSYEQYF; CDR3nt: TGTGCCAGCAGCTTAGTAACCAACTCCTACGAGCAGTACTTC
len: 14; abundance: .; j_gene: TRBJ1-2; v_gene: TRBV19; d_gene: .; CDR3aa: CASRAPGRGYGYTF; CDR3nt: TGTGCCAGTAGAGCGCCCGGGCGGGGGTATGGCTACACCTTC
len: 18; abundance: few; j_gene: TRBJ2-2; v_gene: TRBV11-2; d_gene: TRBD2; CDR3aa: CASSPGLAGAANTGELFF; CDR3nt: TGTGCCAGCAGCCCGGGACTAGCGGGAGCGGCGAACACCGGGGAGCTGTTTTTT
len: 14; abundance: many; j_gene: TRBJ1-1; v_gene: TRBV6-6; d_gene: .; CDR3aa: CASSYRGVDTEAFF; CDR3nt: TGTGCCAGCAGTTACCGAGGGGTGGACACTGAAGCTTTCTTT
len: 15; abundance: many; j_gene: TRBJ2-7; v_gene: TRBV10-3; d_gene: .; CDR3aa: CAISQTGGGRGEQYF; CDR3nt: TGTGCCATCAGTCAGACAGGGGGCGGGAGGGGAGAGCAGTACTTC
len: 13; abundance: few; j_gene: TRBJ2-7; v_gene: TRBV29-1; d_gene: TRBD1; CDR3aa: CSVGDSPFYEQYF; CDR3nt: TGCAGCGTTGGGGACAGCCCCTTCTACGAGCAGTACTTC
len: 16; abundance: few; j_gene: TRBJ1-2; v_gene: TRBV4-3; d_gene: .; CDR3aa: CASSQERTGQTNGYTF; CDR3nt: TGCGCCAGCAGCCAAGAGCGTACAGGGCAGACCAATGGCTACACCTTC
len: 15; abundance: many; j_gene: TRBJ2-3; v_gene: TRBV2; d_gene: TRBD2; CDR3aa: CASTQREGFTDTQYF; CDR3nt: TGTGCCAGCACACAGCGGGAGGGGTTCACAGATACGCAGTATTTT
len: 18; abundance: few; j_gene: TRBJ1-2; v_gene: TRBV2; d_gene: TRBD1; CDR3aa: CASSEVLGQGAVGYGYTF; CDR3nt: TGTGCCAGCAGTGAAGTCCTAGGGCAGGGGGCGGTTGGCTATGGCTACACCTTC
len: 14; abundance: many; j_gene: TRBJ2-1; v_gene: TRBV11-2; d_gene: TRBD1; CDR3aa: CASSLDGRTGDQFF; CDR3nt: TGTGCCAGCAGCTTAGATGGTCGGACAGGGGACCAGTTCTTC
len: 15; abundance: few; j_gene: TRBJ1-2; v_gene: TRBV3-1; d_gene: .; CDR3aa: CASSQGESKRGGYTF; CDR3nt: TGTGCCAGCAGCCAAGGAGAGAGCAAGAGGGGTGGCTACACCTTC
len: 18; abundance: .; j_gene: TRBJ2-7; v_gene: TRBV12-3/TRBV12-4; d_gene: TRBD2; CDR3aa: CASSLERGGLSTGHEQYF; CDR3nt: TGTGCCAGCAGTTTGGAACGGGGGGGCCTTTCAACCGGGCACGAGCAGTACTTC
len: 15; abundance: few; j_gene: TRBJ2-2; v_gene: TRBV28; d_gene: TRBD2; CDR3aa: CASSLRLAGAGELFF; CDR3nt: TGTGCCAGCAGTCTCCGACTAGCGGGAGCCGGGGAGCTGTTTTTT
len: 15; abundance: many; j_gene: TRBJ2-5; v_gene: TRBV19; d_gene: .; CDR3aa: CASIGTRGVQETQYF; CDR3nt: TGTGCCAGTATCGGGACTCGAGGGGTTCAAGAGACCCAGTACTTC